This TCR beta chain originates from a study of shared clonotypes between healthy human individuals. Whole-study context: Donor ages ranged 18 to 49 years: a couple of women, a few men.

As regards this clone: The antigen is undetermined.

Only in-frame clones appear in the TCRdb table, and some are missing; sequencing was by immunoSEQ multiplex PCR. The data show 600,000 or so clones, roughly 98% seen once. As defined, naive CD8 cells were CD45RO-negative and positively selected for CCR7, with terminally differentiated effector memory CD45RA+ cells excluded. Study results and caveats: Clonotypes which were not shared had lower generation probabilities than clonotypes that all four donors shared. Richness estimates generally favored naive over memory subsets.

Trimming left V 6 bases short and J 6 bases short, with 9 bases between. This CDR3 is 12 amino acids long. CDR1 and CDR2 from the germline V gene are SGHAT and FQNNGV. The source material was naive CD8+ T cells sorted from blood. V usage is TRBV11-2 and J usage is TRBJ1-5, with D uncertain. The clonotype originates from a man younger than 40 in good health. The CDR3 nucleotides are TGTGCCAGCAGTCCCGTGGGTCAGCCCCAGCATTTT. It translates to CASSPVGQPQHF.